The next 26 T cell receptor beta chains were all read from a single sample in a study of tumor-infiltrating lymphocytes in primary liver carcinoma. Blood RNA originated from unsorted whole blood, with germline DNA additionally extracted. Production of TCR beta cDNA used around 460 ng total RNA together with a constant-region primer. TCR beta libraries came from three nested multiplex PCR rounds using slightly modified ARM-PCR. Two initial PCR rounds of approximately 10 cycles each paired TRBV1-TRBV30 forward primers with a C-beta reverse primer. TCRdb used MiXCR to reprocess the multiplex PCR reads, holding one entry per CDR3 protein. The sample lists about 330,000 distinct CDR3 sequences; less than 70% were seen once. The sample comprised peripheral blood. The receptors here all came from a man between 35 and 55 years old with primary liver carcinoma and hepatitis B virus infection.

The table lists this clonotype with many counts. This sequence joins TRBV6-5 and TRBJ2-1; D gene ambiguous. V lost 5 bases and J 8 bases, leaving 10 bases between the germline ends. The CDR3 is 12 amino acids. From germline, CDR1 is MNHEY and CDR2 SVGAGI. CDR3 residues: CASSGSADEQFF. The CDR3, as DNA: TGTGCCAGCAGTGGGTCAGCTGATGAGCAGTTCTTC.

The V gene is TRBV7-9, the J gene TRBJ1-1; D might be TRBD1 (6 bases). V was cut by 9 bases and J by 5 bases, with 13 bases left in between. Looked up from germline, CDR1 is SEHNR and CDR2 is FQNEAQ (reference sequence). The CDR3 is 12 residues long. DNA for the CDR3: TGTGCCAGACAGGGCGGGAAGACTGAAGCTTTCTTT. It translates to CARQGGKTEAFF.

With respect to this clonotype: A read error may be the cause here, since a much bigger clone is one base away. The chain carries TRBV10-3 and TRBJ2-1; 11 bases fit TRBD2. V shed 11 bases and J 10 bases; nucleotides not matched to a gene: 16. The CDR3 is made up of 15 amino acids. Germline CDR1 ENHRY, CDR2 SYGVKD. CDR3 residues: CASTPGRLAGTEQFF. CDR3 in DNA: TGTGCCTCGACACCCGGTAGACTAGCGGGAACGGAGCAGTTCTTC.

This CDR3 reads CASSYQGISSPLHF. In DNA, the CDR3 is TGTGCCAGCAGTTACCAGGGGATTAGTTCACCCCTCCACTTT. This chain links TRBV12-3 or TRBV12-4 with TRBJ1-6, with a tentative D call TRBD1 (6 bases). The CDR3 sequence is 14 residues long. Trimming took 4 bases from V and 9 from J, leaving 13 bases between them.

The table lists this clonotype with a count of one. The junction departs from germline at one end; a sequencing error may be responsible. This chain connects TRBV28 to TRBJ2-3; D may match TRBD1 or TRBD2 (6 bases each). Germline V gene lookup returns CDR1 MDHEN and CDR2 SYDVKM. The CDR3 has 17 residues. The CDR3 loop is CASSLGPGAVGTDTEYF. The CDR3 DNA reads TGTGCCAGCAGTTTAGGTCCGGGGGCGGTAGGCACAGATACGGAGTATTTT.

In this sample, this clonotype turned up a few times. The chain carries TRBV4-1 and TRBJ1-5; D not resolved. V dropped 1 base and J dropped 5 bases, with 6 bases sitting between them. Germline-derived CDR1 and CDR2 are MGHRA and YSYEKL. The CDR3 sequence is 13 residues long. The CDR3 region is CASSQGFDQPQHF. The CDR3 DNA reads as TGCGCCAGCAGCCAAGGATTCGATCAGCCCCAGCATTTT.

Note on this clonotype: The junction does not match germline at one end; this may be a read error. The chain combines TRBV5-6 with TRBJ2-3; 8 nucleotides agree with TRBD1. Per the germline V gene, CDR1 is SGHDT and CDR2 is YYEEEE. CDR3 length: 16 residues. The CDR3: CANSSGTGISTDTQYF. The CDR3 DNA is TGTGCCAACAGCTCCGGGACAGGAATTAGCACAGATACACAGTATTTT.

Comment on this clonotype: Because the CDR3 is missing its conserved closing phenylalanine or tryptophan, this is likely a read error. The genes are TRBV10-3 and TRBJ1-6; 7 bases agree with TRBD1. From germline, CDR1 is ENHRY and CDR2 SYGVKD. The CDR3 runs to 13 residues. V trimming: 9 bases; J trimming: 11 bases; junction bases outside the gene matches: 10. The CDR3 DNA sequence: TGTGCCATTAAACCAGGGGGGGACACACCCCTCCACTCT. Translation: CAIKPGGDTPLHS.

Turning to this clonotype: Relative to the germline gene, one junction end is altered; a read error may explain this. The chain joins TRBV9 to TRBJ2-7; 7 bases match TRBD1. The CDR3 sequence is 15 residues long. CDR1 and CDR2 from the germline V gene are SGDLS and YYNGEE. The CDR3 region has the DNA TGTGCCAGCAGCGAAGGGTCAGGGGGAACCTACGAGCTGTACTTC. Translation: CASSEGSGGTYELYF.

This clonotype was seen ten or more times. The rearrangement joins TRBV6-1 to TRBJ2-1; maybe TRBD1 (6 bases). Germline CDR1 is MNHNS and CDR2 is SASEGT. This CDR3 contains 12 residues. Trimming cost V 6 bases and J 12 bases, with 15 bases left between them. DNA of the CDR3: TGTGCCAGCAGAACGGACAGTGGAGTGCAGTTCTTC. This encodes CASRTDSGVQFF.

The gene calls are TRBV13 and TRBJ2-3; D tentatively reads TRBD1 or TRBD2 (5 bases each). CDR3 size: 14 residues. V shed 0 bases and J shed 14 bases, with 18 bases lying between them. Germline V gene lookup returns CDR1 PRHDT and CDR2 FYEKMQ (reference sequence). Written as DNA, the CDR3 is TGTGCCAGCAGCTTAGGCGGGACCCCTGGGTTGCGGTATTTT. It encodes CASSLGGTPGLRYF.

This clonotype was seen a single time. The J gene is TRBJ2-2, the V gene TRBV23-1, with TRBD1 matching over 10 bases. TRBV23-1 is classed as an ORF, of uncertain function. There are 15 residues in the CDR3. The V and J ends lost 8 bases and 3 bases, in that order; junction bases with no gene match: 6. As DNA, the CDR3 is TGCGCCAGCCTACCGGGACAGGGGTACACCGGGGAGCTGTTTTTT. It codes for CASLPGQGYTGELFF.

The chain uses TRBV10-3 and TRBJ2-1; 7 bases are a match to TRBD2. There are 17 residues in the CDR3. With V trimmed by 2 bases and J by 7 bases, 14 bases remained unmatched. From germline, CDR1 is ENHRY and CDR2 SYGVKD. The CDR3 coding sequence is TGTGCCATCAGTGAGGACCTAGCGGTGCGAATCTTTAATGAGCAGTTCTTC. Residues: CAISEDLAVRIFNEQFF.

This clonotype was seen only once. Here the CDR3 omits its conserved ending phenylalanine or tryptophan, so a read error is the likely source. V is TRBV5-6 and J is TRBJ2-2; no clear D. V was clipped by 6 bases and J by 3 bases, with 9 bases between them. Germline assignment: CDR1 SGHDT and CDR2 YYEEEE. CDR3 length: 13 residues. CDR3 nucleotide sequence: TGTGCCAGCACCTATGCCGACACCGGGGAGCTGTTTTCT. Translated: CASTYADTGELFS.

The rearrangement links TRBV11-2 to TRBJ2-7, with D unclear. The germline gives CDR1 SGHAT, CDR2 FQNNGV. V was clipped by 1 base and J by 1 base, with 11 bases between them. This CDR3 contains 15 residues. The CDR3 here is CASSLGPAWSYEQYF. The CDR3 coding sequence is TGTGCCAGCAGCTTAGGACCAGCATGGTCCTACGAGCAGTACTTC. The entire variable domain, with the rest obtained from reference TRBV11-2 and TRBJ2-7, is as follows: EAGVAQSPRYKIIEKRQSVAFWCNPISGHATLYWYQQILGQGPKLLIQFQNNGVVDDSQLPKDRFSAERLKGVDSTLKIQPAKLEDSAVYLCASSLGPAWSYEQYFGPGTRLTVT.

To note about this clonotype: It may be a read error: a sequence one base away is much more abundant. This sequence joins TRBV6-1 and TRBJ2-1; D possibly matches TRBD1 or TRBD2 (5 bases each). The CDR3 has 14 amino acids. The germline V gene has CDR1 MNHNS and CDR2 SASEGT. The CDR3 DNA follows: TGTGCCAGCAGTGAAGAGTGGGGGAGCAATGAGAAGTTCTTC. Its translation is CASSEEWGSNEKFF.

The CDR3 reads CASSLKTAVTDTQYF. The CDR3 DNA follows: TGTGCCAGCTCACTCAAGACGGCCGTCACAGATACGCAGTATTTT. V usage is TRBV18 and J usage is TRBJ2-3; unclear D gene. The CDR3 totals 15 residues. The germline CDR1 and CDR2 sequences are KGHSH and LQKENI. Trimming pared 4 bases from V and 2 bases from J, leaving 13 bases between.

As regards this clonotype: At one of its ends the junction is not consistent with the germline gene, which may arise from a read error. This sequence joins TRBV11-2 and TRBJ2-1; 8 nucleotides line up with TRBD2. The CDR3 has 15 residues. Germline V gene sequence: CDR1 SGHAT, CDR2 FQNNGV. The CDR3 sequence is CAGSFGTGGLNEQFF. In DNA form, the CDR3 reads TGTGCCGGCAGCTTCGGAACGGGAGGGCTGAATGAGCAGTTCTTC.

As to this clonotype: A much larger clonotype is one base distant, so this may be a read error. This chain links TRBV7-9 with TRBJ1-3, with D unclear. The CDR3 is 16 residues long. CDR1 SEHNR and CDR2 FQNEAQ come from the germline V gene (reference sequence). V lost 0 bases to trimming and J lost 4 bases, with 13 bases between them. The CDR3 is CASSLAEDPGGNTIYF. The CDR3 bases are TGTGCCAGCAGCTTAGCCGAGGACCCCGGGGGAAACACCATATATTTT.

This clonotype was observed at least ten times. This chain connects TRBV11-2 to TRBJ1-1; D gene ambiguous. V lost 6 bases, J lost 8 bases, and 16 bases lay in between. The germline V gene has CDR1 SGHAT and CDR2 FQNNGV. This CDR3 region has 13 residues. CDR3 sequence: CASSLKAQAEAFF. In DNA, the CDR3 is TGTGCCAGCAGTCTCAAAGCCCAGGCGGAAGCTTTCTTT.

In its sample, this clonotype was seen many times. This chain uses TRBV4-1 with TRBJ2-3; weak D call: TRBD1 (6 bases). V lost 4 bases, J lost 5 bases, and 22 bases lay in between. The CDR3 extends over 17 amino acids. Looked up from germline, CDR1 is MGHRA and CDR2 is YSYEKL. DNA for the CDR3: TGCGCCAGCAGCCCCCAGACAGGACCGAGAATGGGAGATACGCAGTATTTT. It is translated as CASSPQTGPRMGDTQYF.

Comments on this clonotype: A much larger clone lies a single base off, so this may be a read error. The J gene is TRBJ1-3, the V gene TRBV6-6; no definite D call. This CDR3 is 15 amino acids long. Germline assignment: CDR1 MNHNY and CDR2 SVGAGI (reference sequence). V was cut by 2 bases and J by 0 bases, with 8 bases left in between. The CDR3 DNA sequence: TGTGCCAGCAGTTACGCGTCCCGCTCTGGAAACACCATATATTTT. Its translation: CASSYASRSGNTIYF.

Of note for this clonotype: Mismatch with germline at one junction end may stem from a read error. The chain couples TRBV13 to TRBJ2-5; 8 nucleotides agree with TRBD1. Germline CDR1 reads PRHDT; CDR2 reads FYEKMQ (reference sequence). This CDR3 is built from 17 residues. The DNA for the CDR3 is TGTGTCAGCAGCTCGCAACTTCAGGGGGCGATCTACGAGACCCAGTACTTC. The encoded protein is CVSSSQLQGAIYETQYF.

This clonotype has just a few counts. This sequence joins TRBV12-3 or TRBV12-4 and TRBJ2-7, with 9 positions matching TRBD2. Trimming at V came to 6 bases and at J to 1 base, leaving 7 bases not matched to a gene. The CDR3 length is 15 residues. CDR3 DNA: TGTGCCAGCAGGGGCCTAGCGGGATCATCCTACGAGCAGTACTTC. Its protein is CASRGLAGSSYEQYF.

Turning to this clonotype: One base away lies a much larger clone, so this may be a sequencing read error. The chain couples TRBV29-1 to TRBJ2-2; D possibly corresponds to TRBD2 (6 bases). V was trimmed by 3 bases and J by 8 bases, leaving 10 bases between them. The CDR3 length is 12 residues. Germline V gene lookup returns CDR1 SQVTM and CDR2 ANQGSEA. The CDR3 reads CSVERDPGELFF. CDR3 in DNA: TGCAGCGTTGAGCGGGACCCAGGGGAGCTGTTTTTT.

This clonotype was counted a few times. This may come from a read error, since a much larger clone is one base off. The V call is TRBV4-1, the J call TRBJ2-7; perhaps TRBD2 as D (5 bases). This CDR3 has 15 residues. CDR1 is MGHRA, CDR2 YSYEKL, per germline. The CDR3, as DNA: TGCTCCAGCAGCCAAGATCAACTAGTCACCTACGAGCAGTACTTC. Its translation is CSSSQDQLVTYEQYF.